Listed below are T cell receptor beta chains from one sample, sequenced in a study of blood T cell repertoires in COVID-19. Repertoires were generated with immunoSEQ multiplex PCR, while TCRdb's copy carries only in-frame clones and drops some. The data contain 100,000 to 150,000 clones, 86% of them singletons. Source material: PBMCs or T cells enriched from blood (not recorded which). These TCRs come from a woman aged 45-65 years who had recovered from COVID-19. The CDR3 runs from the conserved cysteine through the conserved F or W. The D gene is left open where the match is weak. A clone size is listed for some rows: how often the clone was seen (once, few, many), or a class if it is expanded.

V gene: TRBV24-1
clone size: NA
D gene: NA
J gene: TRBJ2-7
CDR3 DNA: TGTGCCACCAGTGAGAAAACCGGGTCTGAGGACTACGAGCAGTACTTC
CDR3 protein: CATSEKTGSEDYEQYF

V gene: TRBV6-5
clone size: NA
D gene: TRBD1
J gene: TRBJ1-5
CDR3 DNA: TGTGCCAGCAGTTACAGGCCAGGGGGACAGCCCCAGCATTTT
CDR3 protein: CASSYRPGGQPQHF

V gene: TRBV6-6
clone size: NA
D gene: TRBD2
J gene: TRBJ2-2
CDR3 DNA: TGTGCCAGCAGGAGGACTAGCGGGGCCCCCGGGGAGCTGTTTTTT
CDR3 protein: CASRRTSGAPGELFF

V gene: TRBV6-5
clone size: NA
D gene: TRBD2
J gene: TRBJ2-3
CDR3 DNA: TGTGCCACCAGAGCGGGGGCCTTCACAGATACGCAGTATTTT
CDR3 protein: CATRAGAFTDTQYF

V gene: TRBV19
clone size: NA
D gene: NA
J gene: TRBJ2-2
CDR3 DNA: TGTGCCAGTAGTATTCAGGGACTCGGCCTCGGGGAGCTGTTTTTT
CDR3 protein: CASSIQGLGLGELFF

V gene: TRBV19
clone size: NA
D gene: NA
J gene: TRBJ1-2
CDR3 DNA: TGTGCCAGTAGTATAGGTGGACAGCGGATTACCTTTGGCTACACCTTC
CDR3 protein: CASSIGGQRITFGYTF

V gene: TRBV4-1
clone size: NA
D gene: NA
J gene: TRBJ2-7
CDR3 DNA: TGCGCCAGCAGCCAAATCGCCGGGCAGGGCACCTACGAGCAGTACTTC
CDR3 protein: CASSQIAGQGTYEQYF

V gene: TRBV13
clone size: once
D gene: NA
J gene: TRBJ1-6
CDR3 DNA: TGTGCCAGCAGCCAGCGGGACACGGGAACTGGGCCCCTCCACTTT
CDR3 protein: CASSQRDTGTGPLHF

V gene: TRBV2
clone size: NA
D gene: TRBD1
J gene: TRBJ2-1
CDR3 DNA: TGTGCCAGCAGCGCAAGGGGGCGCGGAGACAATGAGCAGTTCTTC
CDR3 protein: CASSARGRGDNEQFF

V gene: TRBV9
clone size: NA
D gene: NA
J gene: TRBJ1-1
CDR3 DNA: TGTGCCAGCAGCGTAGCACCGGCAGGGGACGGAGCTTTCTTT
CDR3 protein: CASSVAPAGDGAFF

V gene: TRBV28
clone size: NA
D gene: TRBD1
J gene: TRBJ1-2
CDR3 DNA: TGTGCCAGCAGTTTACCCGGGACAGGGTATAGGTTC
CDR3 protein: CASSLPGTGYRF

V gene: TRBV19
clone size: once
D gene: TRBD1
J gene: TRBJ1-2
CDR3 DNA: TGTGCCAGTAGTACGGGACAGAGCTATGGCTACACCTTC
CDR3 protein: CASSTGQSYGYTF

V gene: TRBV29-1
clone size: NA
D gene: TRBD1
J gene: TRBJ1-3
CDR3 DNA: TGCAGCGTTGATACAGGGGTCTCTGGAAACACCATATATTTT
CDR3 protein: CSVDTGVSGNTIYF

V gene: TRBV25-1
clone size: NA
D gene: NA
J gene: TRBJ1-1
CDR3 DNA: TGTGCCAGCAGTGAATTCTTGGCAGGTAAAGCTTTCTTT
CDR3 protein: CASSEFLAGKAFF

V gene: TRBV6-5
clone size: NA
D gene: NA
J gene: TRBJ2-1
CDR3 DNA: TGTGCCAGCAGACGGAACCGGGGAGGACGCAATGAGCAGTTCTTC
CDR3 protein: CASRRNRGGRNEQFF

V gene: TRBV5-1
clone size: NA
D gene: TRBD2
J gene: TRBJ2-1
CDR3 DNA: TGCGCCAGCAGCTTGGCCGAACGGGGGGATTTATATGAGCAGTTCTTC
CDR3 protein: CASSLAERGDLYEQFF

V gene: TRBV1
clone size: NA
D gene: NA
J gene: TRBJ2-1
CDR3 DNA: TGCACCAGCAGCCAAATTGGGCCTAACAATGAGCAGTTCTTC
CDR3 protein: CTSSQIGPNNEQFF

V gene: TRBV19
clone size: NA
D gene: TRBD1
J gene: TRBJ1-5
CDR3 DNA: TGTGCCAGTAGTTCGACAGGGGGCATAGGCAATCAGCCCCAGCATTTT
CDR3 protein: CASSSTGGIGNQPQHF

V gene: TRBV6-5
clone size: NA
D gene: NA
J gene: TRBJ1-2
CDR3 DNA: TGTGCCAGCAACTCGGGGGTAGGAGGGTATGGCTACACCTTC
CDR3 protein: CASNSGVGGYGYTF

V gene: TRBV11-2
clone size: once
D gene: TRBD2
J gene: TRBJ2-1
CDR3 DNA: TGTGCCAGCAGCAAGAGGACTAGCGGGGGGGCGGTGGGCAATGAGCAGTTCTTC
CDR3 protein: CASSKRTSGGAVGNEQFF

V gene: TRBV6-6
clone size: NA
D gene: TRBD2
J gene: TRBJ2-7
CDR3 DNA: TGTGCCAGCAAACCCGGGAGGACCTACGAGCAGTACTTC
CDR3 protein: CASKPGRTYEQYF

V gene: TRBV7-3
clone size: NA
D gene: TRBD1
J gene: TRBJ1-2
CDR3 DNA: TGTGCCAGCAGCTCCTCGGGACAGTCGGACTATGGCTACACCTTC
CDR3 protein: CASSSSGQSDYGYTF

V gene: TRBV19
clone size: NA
D gene: TRBD1
J gene: TRBJ2-6
CDR3 DNA: TGTGCCAGTAGCCAGGGGGCGCGGGGGGCCAACGTCCTGACTTTC
CDR3 protein: CASSQGARGANVLTF

V gene: TRBV6-5
clone size: NA
D gene: TRBD1
J gene: TRBJ1-1
CDR3 DNA: TGTGCCAGCAGTTACTCGACAGGGTTAAGTACTGAAGCTTTCTTT
CDR3 protein: CASSYSTGLSTEAFF

V gene: TRBV5-1
clone size: few
D gene: NA
J gene: TRBJ1-3
CDR3 DNA: TGCGCCAGCAGCTCAGGCCCGGGGATCTCTGGAAACACCATATATTTT
CDR3 protein: CASSSGPGISGNTIYF

V gene: TRBV19
clone size: few
D gene: TRBD1
J gene: TRBJ1-6
CDR3 DNA: TGTGCCAGTAGTTTAACAGGGGAATCACCCCTCCACTTT
CDR3 protein: CASSLTGESPLHF

V gene: TRBV7-2
clone size: NA
D gene: TRBD2
J gene: TRBJ2-1
CDR3 DNA: TGTGCCAGCAGCTTAGGCCTAGCGGGGGGAAATGAGCAGTTCTTC
CDR3 protein: CASSLGLAGGNEQFF

V gene: TRBV10-2
clone size: NA
D gene: NA
J gene: TRBJ1-1
CDR3 DNA: TGCGCCAGCACTCGGACAGAGTTTACCACTGAAGCTTTCTTT
CDR3 protein: CASTRTEFTTEAFF

V gene: TRBV30
clone size: NA
D gene: NA
J gene: TRBJ1-2
CDR3 DNA: TGTGCCTGCCAGGGGCTGGGCGGCTACACCTTC
CDR3 protein: CACQGLGGYTF

V gene: TRBV5-8
clone size: NA
D gene: NA
J gene: TRBJ2-4
CDR3 DNA: TGTGCCAGCAGCTTGAGGGGAGCCAAAAACATTCAGTACTTC
CDR3 protein: CASSLRGAKNIQYF

V gene: TRBV7-9
clone size: NA
D gene: NA
J gene: TRBJ1-1
CDR3 DNA: TGTGCCAGCAGCTTGGGGGGTGAAGCTTTCTTT
CDR3 protein: CASSLGGEAFF

V gene: TRBV9
clone size: once
D gene: NA
J gene: TRBJ1-6
CDR3 DNA: TGTGCCAGCAGCGTATCAGGGGCGAATAATTCACCCCTCCACTTT
CDR3 protein: CASSVSGANNSPLHF

V gene: TRBV6-2/TRBV6-3
clone size: NA
D gene: TRBD2
J gene: TRBJ2-7
CDR3 DNA: TGTGCCAGCAGTTACTTTTTGAGTGCGGGGGGCTCCTACGAGCAGTACTTC
CDR3 protein: CASSYFLSAGGSYEQYF

V gene: TRBV2
clone size: few
D gene: TRBD1
J gene: TRBJ2-7
CDR3 DNA: TGTGCCAGCAGGGCACCGGTGGGACAGGGCTACGAGCAGTACTTC
CDR3 protein: CASRAPVGQGYEQYF

V gene: TRBV7-9
clone size: NA
D gene: TRBD2
J gene: TRBJ2-1
CDR3 DNA: TGTGCCAGCAGCAAGACTAGCGGGGGGCATTCTCTACTCAATGAGCAGTTCTTC
CDR3 protein: CASSKTSGGHSLLNEQFF

V gene: TRBV5-4
clone size: NA
D gene: NA
J gene: TRBJ2-3
CDR3 DNA: TGTGCCAGCAGCCGAGATTACGATACGCAGTATTTT
CDR3 protein: CASSRDYDTQYF

V gene: TRBV7-8
clone size: NA
D gene: NA
J gene: TRBJ1-6
CDR3 DNA: TGTGCCAGCAGCAGCTTCATGGGAGGGGCAAGCTCACCCCTCCACTTT
CDR3 protein: CASSSFMGGASSPLHF

V gene: TRBV9
clone size: NA
D gene: TRBD1
J gene: TRBJ2-3
CDR3 DNA: TGTGCCAGCACCGCGACAGGGTTTATCGCGGGAGATACGCAGTATTTT
CDR3 protein: CASTATGFIAGDTQYF

V gene: TRBV7-9
clone size: NA
D gene: TRBD1
J gene: TRBJ1-6
CDR3 DNA: TGTGCCAGCAGCTTAGCGGGACAGGGGAGAAATTCACCCCTCCACTTT
CDR3 protein: CASSLAGQGRNSPLHF

V gene: TRBV18
clone size: NA
D gene: NA
J gene: TRBJ1-3
CDR3 DNA: TGTGCCAGCTCACCGAGCTCATCCAAAACTCAAGATTTT
CDR3 protein: CASSPSSSKTQDF

V gene: TRBV9
clone size: NA
D gene: NA
J gene: TRBJ1-6
CDR3 DNA: TGTGCCAGCAGCATACCAGGGGATTTTAACTCACCCCTCCACTTT
CDR3 protein: CASSIPGDFNSPLHF

V gene: TRBV10-2
clone size: NA
D gene: NA
J gene: TRBJ2-5
CDR3 DNA: TGCGCCAGCAGTGCCGGACTGCTGAAAGAGACCCAGTACTTC
CDR3 protein: CASSAGLLKETQYF

V gene: TRBV6-2/TRBV6-3
clone size: NA
D gene: TRBD2
J gene: TRBJ2-4
CDR3 DNA: TGTGCCAGCAGTTACGCGGGGAGGGCGGGTGGATACTTC
CDR3 protein: CASSYAGRAGGYF

V gene: TRBV6-5
clone size: NA
D gene: NA
J gene: TRBJ2-7
CDR3 DNA: TGTGCCAGCCGGAGCGACAGGACCTACGAGCAGTACTTC
CDR3 protein: CASRSDRTYEQYF

V gene: TRBV29-1
clone size: NA
D gene: TRBD1
J gene: TRBJ1-3
CDR3 DNA: TGCAGCGTTGCCGGGACAGGGGGTGGAAACACCATATATTTT
CDR3 protein: CSVAGTGGGNTIYF

V gene: TRBV7-9
clone size: NA
D gene: NA
J gene: TRBJ2-2
CDR3 DNA: TGTGCCAGCAGCCCTAGGCTAGGCGACACCGGGGAGCTGTTTTTT
CDR3 protein: CASSPRLGDTGELFF

V gene: TRBV19
clone size: few
D gene: NA
J gene: TRBJ1-5
CDR3 DNA: TGTGCCAGTAGTATAGAACGCAGCGGGGGCCTGAAGCATTTT
CDR3 protein: CASSIERSGGLKHF

V gene: TRBV7-2
clone size: once
D gene: NA
J gene: TRBJ1-1
CDR3 DNA: TGTGCCAGCAGCTTAGCGGCAGGTGGAAACACTGAAGCTTTCTTT
CDR3 protein: CASSLAAGGNTEAFF

V gene: TRBV9
clone size: NA
D gene: NA
J gene: TRBJ2-1
CDR3 DNA: TGTGCCAGCAGCCCGCAGGGCTCCTACAATGAGCAGTTCTTC
CDR3 protein: CASSPQGSYNEQFF

V gene: TRBV19
clone size: NA
D gene: TRBD1
J gene: TRBJ2-5
CDR3 DNA: TGTGCCAGTAGTATGGTGACAGGGGGCGAGATCGCGACCCAGTACTTC
CDR3 protein: CASSMVTGGEIATQYF

V gene: TRBV7-2
clone size: NA
D gene: NA
J gene: TRBJ1-6
CDR3 DNA: TGTGCCAGCAGCCTGGGCGTTGGTAATTCACCCCTCCACTTT
CDR3 protein: CASSLGVGNSPLHF

V gene: TRBV4-1
clone size: NA
D gene: NA
J gene: TRBJ2-3
CDR3 DNA: TGCGCCAGCAGGGGGAAAAGCTCGGCTAGCCCCGACCTCCTGGATACGCAGTATTTT
CDR3 protein: CASRGKSSASPDLLDTQYF

V gene: TRBV5-6
clone size: NA
D gene: NA
J gene: TRBJ2-3
CDR3 DNA: TGTGCCAGCAGCTTTAGGGGTGGGACAGATACGCAGTATTTT
CDR3 protein: CASSFRGGTDTQYF

V gene: TRBV5-1
clone size: few
D gene: NA
J gene: TRBJ2-2
CDR3 DNA: TGCGCCAGCAGCAACGGGGTTCCCGGGGAGCTGTTTTTT
CDR3 protein: CASSNGVPGELFF

V gene: TRBV7-9
clone size: NA
D gene: NA
J gene: TRBJ1-1
CDR3 DNA: TGTGCCAGCAGCTTACAATTAGGGGCTGAAGCTTTCTTT
CDR3 protein: CASSLQLGAEAFF